This T cell receptor beta chain was recovered during a study of tumor-infiltrating lymphocytes in primary liver carcinoma. Germline DNA was also extracted, while the blood RNA originated from unsorted whole blood. Trimming removed 4 bases at V and 4 bases at J, with 19 bases between. CDR3 length equals 16 residues. Per germline, CDR1 LGHNA and CDR2 YNFKEQ. From 450 to 600 ng total RNA, TCR beta cDNA was generated with a primer in the constant region. ARM-PCR, slightly modified, supplied the TCR beta libraries through three nested multiplex PCR rounds. For around 9 cycles apiece, the opening two PCR rounds ran with TRBV1-TRBV30 forward primers and a C-beta reverse primer. From the multiplex PCR reads, TCRdb called clonotypes with MiXCR, one entry per CDR3 protein. The profile shows some 190,000 distinct CDR3 sequences, roughly 60% of them singletons.

V usage is TRBV4-2 and J usage is TRBJ1-1, with D possibly matching TRBD1 (5 bases). The source is a man between 35 and 55 years old with primary liver carcinoma and hepatitis B virus infection. The sequenced sample was peripheral blood. The CDR3 region has the DNA TGTGCCAGCAGCCCCGAGGCAGGGTGGGGCCTCACTGAAGCTTTCTTT. Amino acid sequence: CASSPEAGWGLTEAFF.